This entry describes one TCR beta chain. The sample comes from a study of control samples from healthy donors and cancer patients. CDR3 size: 13 residues. V was shortened by 7 bases and J by 6 bases, with 12 bases between the two germline ends. The germline V gene has CDR1 MNHEY and CDR2 SVGAGI. Only in-frame clones appear in the TCRdb table, and some are missing; sequencing was by immunoSEQ multiplex PCR. This table holds about 120,000 clones, roughly 93% found once. The sample consisted of blood. This TCR was sampled from a man younger than 45 in good health. The chain employs TRBV6-5 and TRBJ2-2, with D unclear. CDR3 bases: TGTGCCAGCACCGTACCTGGGTCCGGGGAGCTGTTTTTT. Translated, it gives CASTVPGSGELFF.